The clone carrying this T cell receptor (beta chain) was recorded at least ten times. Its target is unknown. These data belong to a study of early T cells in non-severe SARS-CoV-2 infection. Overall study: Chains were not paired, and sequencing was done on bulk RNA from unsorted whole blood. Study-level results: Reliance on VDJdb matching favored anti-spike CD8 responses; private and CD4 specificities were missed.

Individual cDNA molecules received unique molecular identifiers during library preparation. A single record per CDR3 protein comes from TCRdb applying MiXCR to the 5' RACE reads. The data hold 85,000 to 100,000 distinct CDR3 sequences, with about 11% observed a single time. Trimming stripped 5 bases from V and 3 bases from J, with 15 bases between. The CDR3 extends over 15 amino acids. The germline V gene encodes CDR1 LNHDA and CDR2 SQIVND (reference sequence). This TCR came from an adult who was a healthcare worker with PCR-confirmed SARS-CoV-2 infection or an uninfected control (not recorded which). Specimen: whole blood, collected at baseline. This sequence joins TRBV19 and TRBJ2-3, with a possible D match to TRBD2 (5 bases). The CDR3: CASSPGSGITDTQYF. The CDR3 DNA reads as TGTGCCAGTAGTCCCGGGTCGGGAATAACAGATACGCAGTATTTT.